The next 14 T cell receptor beta chains were all read from a single sample in a study of T cells expressing NK-cell markers. TCRdb reprocessed the 5' RACE reads, keeping one entry per CDR3 protein, no DNA. The sample has some 280,000 distinct CDR3 sequences. The specimen sequenced was blood T cells: a sorted CD56 or NKG2C T cell subset, CD4+ or CD8+ T cells, or bulk PBMC T cells (not recorded which). The receptors were gathered from a man between 18 and 35 years old in good health.

V usage is TRBV20-1 and J usage is TRBJ2-2; TCRdb's D gene call, TRBD1, goes unchecked for lack of DNA. CDR1 is DFQATT, CDR2 SNEGSKA, per germline (reference sequence). CDR3 length: 14 amino acids. The CDR3 protein is CSARVEPGTGELFF.

The rearrangement joins TRBV6-4 to TRBJ2-1; as DNA is missing, the TRBD2 call by TCRdb cannot be tested. This CDR3 comprises 15 residues. Germline CDR1 MRHNA, CDR2 SNTAGT. CDR3 protein: CASSVDERAYNEQFF.

The chain is built from TRBV12-3 or TRBV12-4 and TRBJ1-1. This CDR3 is built from 11 residues. CDR3 residues: CASMGGTEAFF.

This rearrangement joins TRBV4-1 to TRBJ1-2; TCRdb designates TRBD1, a call that cannot be tested without DNA. This CDR3 is 14 amino acids long. CDR1 is MGHRA and CDR2 is YSYEKL in the germline V gene. The CDR3 loop reads CASSQAPGPEGYTF.

This chain links TRBV24-1 with TRBJ2-5; TCRdb proposes TRBD1, but this gene call is untestable without DNA. This CDR3 spans 15 amino acids. In germline, CDR1 is KGHDR, CDR2 SFDVKD. This CDR3 is CATSGGPGVRETQYF.

The rearrangement uses TRBV25-1 and TRBJ2-3; TCRdb reports TRBD1, a call that lacks DNA to check it against. The CDR3 is made up of 14 amino acids. Germline lookup yields CDR1 MGHDK and CDR2 SYGVNS. The chain's CDR3 is CASSEIRRGDTQYF.

The chain uses TRBV5-6 and TRBJ2-3. The CDR3 is 13 residues long. Germline lookup yields CDR1 SGHDT and CDR2 YYEEEE. The CDR3 here is CASSLMAADTQYF.

This chain uses TRBV20-1 with TRBJ1-3. The CDR3 length is 11 residues. The germline CDR1 and CDR2 sequences are DFQATT and SNEGSKA (reference sequence). CDR3 in amino acids: CSAGTGNTIYF.

V usage is TRBV12-2 and J usage is TRBJ1-1; TCRdb selects TRBD1, and the lack of DNA leaves this call unchecked. TRBV12-2 is flagged as a pseudogene. The CDR3 sequence is 14 residues long. CDR3 loop: CASRPPGQNTEAFF.

This chain links TRBV18 with TRBJ1-2; the D call from TCRdb, TRBD1, cannot be confirmed without DNA. The CDR3 is 14 amino acids. Germline V gene data show CDR1 as KGHSH and CDR2 as LQKENI. The CDR3 here is CASSQGGSHYGYTF.

The V gene is TRBV20-1, the J gene TRBJ2-5; TCRdb designates TRBD1, a call that cannot be tested without DNA. The V gene's germline CDR1 is DFQATT and CDR2 SNEGSKA (reference sequence). The length of the CDR3 is 13 residues. This CDR3 reads CSAERDGQETQYF.

This chain links TRBV7-2 with TRBJ2-1. CDR3 length: 16 amino acids. Germline V gene lookup returns CDR1 SGHTA and CDR2 FQGNSA. This chain's CDR3 is CASSLVDSSSYNEQFF.

This chain joins TRBV6-5 and TRBJ1-2. Germline CDR1 reads MNHEY; CDR2 reads SVGAGI. The CDR3 runs to 13 residues. CDR3 residues: CASSYRSNYGYTF.

The chain combines TRBV7-2 with TRBJ2-1; TCRdb names TRBD1, which stays unverified in the absence of DNA. There are 16 residues in the CDR3. CDR1 is SGHTA, CDR2 FQGNSA, per germline. CDR3 region: CASSLVGGLGGNEQFF.